The rows below give T cell receptor beta chains drawn from one sample of a study of OX40 agonist ivuxolimab in advanced cancers. The repertoire was sequenced with immunoSEQ multiplex PCR; TCRdb's copy has only in-frame clones and lacks some. The profile shows just over 25,000 clones, about 86% of them singletons. Sequenced material: CD4+ or CD8+ T cells sorted from blood, taken in a trial of the OX40 agonist ivuxolimab. These receptors were obtained from an adult with an advanced solid tumor such as melanoma, head and neck, liver or kidney cancer. Each CDR3 is given with its conserved first and last residue. The D gene is left open where the match is weak. Size tells how often a clone was seen (once, few, many) or the class of an expanded clone, and some rows leave it out.

V	D	size	J	DNA	CDR3
TRBV4-1	TRBD2	NA	TRBJ2-3	TGCGCCAGCAGCCAAGAGTTAGCGGGATCAGATACGCAGTATTTT	CASSQELAGSDTQYF
TRBV27	TRBD2	NA	TRBJ2-1	TGTGCCAGCAGTTTCCGGCTAGCGGGAGGGTTTGAGCAGTTCTTC	CASSFRLAGGFEQFF
TRBV6-1	NA	NA	TRBJ1-5	TGTGCCAGCAGTGAACGACAGCGAAATCAGCCCCAGCATTTT	CASSERQRNQPQHF
TRBV5-6	NA	once	TRBJ1-2	TGTGCCAGGACGGAAGGAGGCTACACCTTC	CARTEGGYTF
TRBV5-1	NA	NA	TRBJ2-1	TGCGCCAGCAGCTTGGTGGCTAGCGCCTCCTACAATGAGCAGTTCTTC	CASSLVASASYNEQFF
TRBV6-1	NA	NA	TRBJ1-1	TGTGCCAGCGGCGGGAGGGCAGGGACGAACACTGAAGCTTTCTTT	CASGGRAGTNTEAFF
TRBV28	NA	NA	TRBJ1-1	TGTGCCAGCAGTCCAACAATGGAGGGGAACACTGAAGCTTTCTTT	CASSPTMEGNTEAFF
TRBV2	NA	NA	TRBJ2-7	TGTGCCAGCAGTGTAAACAGACACTACGAGCAGTACTTC	CASSVNRHYEQYF
TRBV7-9	NA	NA	TRBJ1-1	TGTGCCAGCAGCTTAGGTGGGGGGTCCACTGAAGCTTTCTTT	CASSLGGGSTEAFF
TRBV4-1	TRBD2	NA	TRBJ2-1	TGCGCCAGCAGCCAAGTGGGGGGGAATGAGCAGTTCTTC	CASSQVGGNEQFF
TRBV28	TRBD1	NA	TRBJ2-5	TGTGCCAGCAGCTTCGACAGGGGGGAAGAGACCCAGTACTTC	CASSFDRGEETQYF
TRBV7-2	NA	NA	TRBJ2-7	TGTGCCAGCAGCTTTTTACCACTGGGGCTAGCGTCCTTTTCCTACGAGCAGTACTTC	CASSFLPLGLASFSYEQYF
TRBV9	TRBD2	NA	TRBJ2-3	TGTGCCAGCAGCGTTAGCGGGGGGGCCACAGATACGCAGTATTTT	CASSVSGGATDTQYF